The clone carrying this T cell receptor beta chain came up many times. Its target is not known. Investigators reverse transcribed all isolated RNA, so they sequenced expressed TCRB transcripts. Read counts averaged around 3.6 million for samples of naive, central memory and regulatory T cells. The data were produced by immunoSEQ multiplex PCR, yet TCRdb's version contains in-frame clones alone and is incomplete. The profile shows more than 95,000 clones, around 15% of them singletons. The length of the CDR3 is 11 residues. V was clipped by 5 bases and J by 3 bases, with 5 bases between them. Germline V gene data show CDR1 as GTSNPN and CDR2 as SVGIG (reference sequence). The data were obtained in a study of beta chain features in type 1 diabetes. Study-wide results and caveats: The naive, central memory and Treg TCRB repertoires of patients appeared to be more similar to one another than those of healthy donors. Among patients with Type 1 diabetes, TCRB CDR3s were moderately but significantly shorter in every one of the four CD4+ subsets. Cells that show high TCR expression could be over-represented by cDNA sequencing.

V gene TRBV30 combines with J gene TRBJ2-1; unclear D gene. Material for sequencing was central memory CD4+ T cells from blood. The origin of this receptor is a man aged 18 to 29 with type 1 diabetes. The CDR3 coding sequence is TGTGCCTGGGTAAGCTACAATGAGCAGTTCTTC. It encodes CAWVSYNEQFF.